This record concerns one TCR beta chain sequence. The entry originates in a study of blood T cell repertoires in COVID-19. CDR1 and CDR2 (germline): KGHDR, SFDVKD. V lost 5 bases and J 4 bases, leaving 10 bases between the germline ends. The CDR3 has 14 amino acids. As processed by the authors: Nucleated cell counts were estimated from reference gene primer amplification. The protocol was immunoSEQ multiplex PCR, while the TCRdb copy is restricted to in-frame clones and leaves out a portion. That table supplies the V and J calls and clone size; D and trimming were determined from the DNA. The data show over 35,000 clones, with approximately 80% seen just once and less than 25% held by the top ten.

What was sequenced was peripheral blood. The rearrangement uses TRBV24-1 and TRBJ2-2; D might be TRBD2 (5 bases). This TCR was sampled from a human donor with acute or convalescent COVID-19. The donor label of this sample is uncertain. The CDR3 bases are TGTGCCACCAGTGGTCCAGGACTCACCGGGGAGCTGTTTTTT. It codes for CATSGPGLTGELFF.